This T cell receptor beta chain was captured by sequencing in a study of OX40 agonist ivuxolimab in advanced cancers. Whole-study context: Ivuxolimab, an agonistic anti-OX40 (CD134) antibody, was given to patients.

Patients were excluded for autoimmune disease history or systemic immunosuppression. Baseline was the first blood sampling point, followed by cycle 4 day 1 and cycle 7 day 1. The germline gives CDR1 MDHEN, CDR2 SYDVKM. The CDR3 extends over 10 amino acids. The V end was cut by 8 bases, the J end by 15 bases, with 14 bases between. Only in-frame clones appear in the TCRdb table, and some are missing; sequencing was by immunoSEQ multiplex PCR. This table holds tens of thousands of clones, around 89% found once. This clone has more than one count but fewer than ten. The rearrangement joins TRBV28 to TRBJ2-1; D could derive from TRBD1 or TRBD2 (5 bases each). This specimen consisted of CD4+ or CD8+ T cells sorted from blood, obtained in a trial of the OX40 agonist ivuxolimab. The origin of this receptor is an adult with an advanced solid tumor such as melanoma, head and neck, liver or kidney cancer. CDR3 in DNA: TGTGCCAGCGGGACCAGAGTAGGGTTCTTC. Its protein is CASGTRVGFF. The complete variable domain, with remaining parts taken from reference TRBV28 and TRBJ2-1, reads DVKVTQSSRYLVKRTGEKVFLECVQDMDHENMFWYRQDPGLGLRLIYFSYDVKMKEKGDIPEGYSVSREKKERFSLILESASTNQTSMYLCASGTRVGFFGPGTRLTVL.